Listed here is a single TCR beta chain. Deep was the level used in running the assay. In the study's own analysis: Junction-only sequences produced by ImmunoSEQ had no quality scores, so filtering differed. The assay was immunoSEQ multiplex PCR, and TCRdb's table has in-frame clones only and misses some. V and J calls and clone size come straight from that table; D and trimming were deduced from the DNA. The sample contains over 2,000,000 clones, 80% to 95% of which appear only once. The length of the CDR3 is 16 residues. The junction had 9 bases not matched to a gene; V was cut back by 5 bases and J by 3 bases. The germline CDR1 and CDR2 sequences are SEHNR and FQNEAQ (reference sequence). The source of the sample is a study of shared clonotypes between healthy human individuals. Looking at the study overall: Donors had three CD4 naive, three CD4 memory, two CD8 naive and one CD8 memory plate apiece.

The naive CD8 fraction comprised CD45RO-negative cells positively selected for CCR7 and excluded terminally differentiated effector memory CD45RA+ cells. All donors were Caucasian adults living in Nashville, Tennessee. This clonotype originated in a young man in good health. Some clones in this sample may be carry-over from other donors' samples. The chain couples TRBV7-9 to TRBJ2-3; 9 bases line up with TRBD2. Sequenced material: naive CD8+ T cells from PBMCs. CDR3 region: CASSQTAREGTDTQYF. The CDR3, as DNA: TGTGCCAGCAGCCAGACAGCGCGGGAGGGTACAGATACGCAGTATTTT.